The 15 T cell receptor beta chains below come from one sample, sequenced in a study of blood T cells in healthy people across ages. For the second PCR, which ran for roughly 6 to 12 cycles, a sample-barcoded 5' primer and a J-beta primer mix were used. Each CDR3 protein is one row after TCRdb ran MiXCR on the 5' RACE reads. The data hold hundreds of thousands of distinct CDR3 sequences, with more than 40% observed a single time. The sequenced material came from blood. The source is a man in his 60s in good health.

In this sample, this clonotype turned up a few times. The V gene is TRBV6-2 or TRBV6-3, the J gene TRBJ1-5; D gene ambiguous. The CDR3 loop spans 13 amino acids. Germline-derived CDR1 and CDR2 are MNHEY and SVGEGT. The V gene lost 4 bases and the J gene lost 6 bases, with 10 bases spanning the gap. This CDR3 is CASSSLGPQPQHF. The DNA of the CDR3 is TGTGCCAGCAGTTCTCTCGGACCTCAGCCCCAGCATTTT.

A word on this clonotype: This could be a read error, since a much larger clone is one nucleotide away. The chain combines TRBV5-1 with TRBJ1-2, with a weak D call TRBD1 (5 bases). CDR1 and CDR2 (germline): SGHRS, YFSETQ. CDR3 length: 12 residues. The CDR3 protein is CASSETDRGYAF. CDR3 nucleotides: TGCGCCAGCAGCGAGACAGATCGGGGCTACGCCTTC.

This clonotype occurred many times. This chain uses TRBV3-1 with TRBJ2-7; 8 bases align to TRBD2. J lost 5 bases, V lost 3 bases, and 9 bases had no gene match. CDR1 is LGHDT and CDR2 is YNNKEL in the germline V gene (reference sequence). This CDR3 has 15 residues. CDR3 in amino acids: CASSHSGLATHEQYF. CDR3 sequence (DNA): TGTGCCAGCAGCCATTCAGGACTAGCTACCCACGAGCAGTACTTC.

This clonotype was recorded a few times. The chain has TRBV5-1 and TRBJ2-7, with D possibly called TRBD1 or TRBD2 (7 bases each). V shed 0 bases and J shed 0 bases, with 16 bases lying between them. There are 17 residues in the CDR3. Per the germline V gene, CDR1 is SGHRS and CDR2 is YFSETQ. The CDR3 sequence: CASSLAQGGASSYEQYF. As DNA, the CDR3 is TGCGCCAGCAGCTTGGCCCAGGGGGGGGCGAGCTCCTACGAGCAGTACTTC.

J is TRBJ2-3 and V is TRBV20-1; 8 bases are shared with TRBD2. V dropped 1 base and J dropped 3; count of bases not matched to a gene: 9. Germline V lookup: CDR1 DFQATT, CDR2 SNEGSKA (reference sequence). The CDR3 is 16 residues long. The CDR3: CSARGPSGGWTDTQYF. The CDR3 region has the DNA TGCAGTGCTAGAGGCCCGAGCGGGGGTTGGACAGATACGCAGTATTTT.

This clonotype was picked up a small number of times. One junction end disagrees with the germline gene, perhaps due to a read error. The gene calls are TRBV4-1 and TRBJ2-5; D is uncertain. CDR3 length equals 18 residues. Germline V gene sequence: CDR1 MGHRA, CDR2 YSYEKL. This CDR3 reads CASSQAPARWIYQETQYF. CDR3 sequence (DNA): TGCGCCAGCAGCCAAGCCCCGGCCAGGTGGATATACCAGGAGACCCAGTACTTC.

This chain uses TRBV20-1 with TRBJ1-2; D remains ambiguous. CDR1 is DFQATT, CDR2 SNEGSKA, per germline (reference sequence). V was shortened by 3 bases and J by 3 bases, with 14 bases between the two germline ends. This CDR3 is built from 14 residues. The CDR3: CSASRIGDDYGYTF. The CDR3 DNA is TGCAGTGCTAGCCGAATAGGAGACGACTATGGCTACACCTTC.

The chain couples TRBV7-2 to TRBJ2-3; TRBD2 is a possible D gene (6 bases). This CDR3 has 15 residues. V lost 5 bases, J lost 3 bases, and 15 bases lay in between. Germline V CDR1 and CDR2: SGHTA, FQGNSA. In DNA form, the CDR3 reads TGTGCCAGCAGCCCTGGAGGGGTGAGGACAGATACGCAGTATTTT. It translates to CASSPGGVRTDTQYF.

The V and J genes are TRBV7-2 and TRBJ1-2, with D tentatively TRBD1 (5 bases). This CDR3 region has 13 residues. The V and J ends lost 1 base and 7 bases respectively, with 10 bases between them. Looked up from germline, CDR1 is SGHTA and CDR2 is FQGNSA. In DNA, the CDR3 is TGTGCCAGCAGCTTAGAAGGGGTCCGTGGCTACACCTTC. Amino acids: CASSLEGVRGYTF. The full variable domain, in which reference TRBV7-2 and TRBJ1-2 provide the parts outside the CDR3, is GAGVSQSPSNKVTEKGKDVELRCDPISGHTALYWYRQSLGQGLEFLIYFQGNSAPDKSGLPSDRFSAERTGGSVSTLTIQRTQQEDSAVYLCASSLEGVRGYTFGSGTRLTVV.

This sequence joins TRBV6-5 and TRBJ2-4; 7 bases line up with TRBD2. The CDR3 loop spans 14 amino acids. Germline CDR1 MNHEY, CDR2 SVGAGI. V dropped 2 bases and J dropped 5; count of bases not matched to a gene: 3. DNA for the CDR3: TGTGCCAGCAGTTACAAGGGAGGGGAAAACATTCAGTACTTC. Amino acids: CASSYKGGENIQYF.

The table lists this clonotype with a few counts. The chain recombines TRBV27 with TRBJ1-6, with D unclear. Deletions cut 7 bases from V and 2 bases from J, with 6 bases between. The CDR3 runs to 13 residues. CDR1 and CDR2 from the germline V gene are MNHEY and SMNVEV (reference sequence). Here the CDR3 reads CASTRAYNSPLHF. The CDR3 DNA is TGTGCCAGCACCCGGGCCTATAATTCACCCCTCCACTTT.

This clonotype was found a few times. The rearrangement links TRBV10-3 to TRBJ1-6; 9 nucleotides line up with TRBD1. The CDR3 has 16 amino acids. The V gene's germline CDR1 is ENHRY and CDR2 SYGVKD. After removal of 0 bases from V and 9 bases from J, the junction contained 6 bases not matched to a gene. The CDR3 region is CAISESGQGIRSPLHF. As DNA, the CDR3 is TGTGCCATCAGTGAGTCGGGACAGGGCATACGTTCACCCCTCCACTTT.

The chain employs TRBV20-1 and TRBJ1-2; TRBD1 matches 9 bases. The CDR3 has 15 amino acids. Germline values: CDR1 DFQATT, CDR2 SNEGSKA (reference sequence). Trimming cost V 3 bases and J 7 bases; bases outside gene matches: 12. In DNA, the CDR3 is TGCAGTGCTAGCGGGGACAGGGCGCAAAGAGGTGGCTACACCTTC. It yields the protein CSASGDRAQRGGYTF.

CDR3 region: CASSQGGHGAGEQFF. CDR3 bases: TGCGCCAGCAGCCAAGGTGGGCACGGGGCGGGTGAGCAGTTCTTC. The chain recombines TRBV4-1 with TRBJ2-1; the D call may be TRBD1 or TRBD2 (5 bases each). The CDR3 has 15 residues. V gave up 1 base and J gave up 9 bases, with 16 bases separating them. The germline V gene has CDR1 MGHRA and CDR2 YSYEKL.

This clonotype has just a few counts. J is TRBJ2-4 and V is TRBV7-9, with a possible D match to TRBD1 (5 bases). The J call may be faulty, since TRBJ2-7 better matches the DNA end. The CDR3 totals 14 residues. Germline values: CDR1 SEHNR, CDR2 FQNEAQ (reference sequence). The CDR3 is CASSFRTSAYEQYF. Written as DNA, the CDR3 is TGTGCCAGCAGTTTCCGGACATCCGCCTACGAGCAGTACTTC.